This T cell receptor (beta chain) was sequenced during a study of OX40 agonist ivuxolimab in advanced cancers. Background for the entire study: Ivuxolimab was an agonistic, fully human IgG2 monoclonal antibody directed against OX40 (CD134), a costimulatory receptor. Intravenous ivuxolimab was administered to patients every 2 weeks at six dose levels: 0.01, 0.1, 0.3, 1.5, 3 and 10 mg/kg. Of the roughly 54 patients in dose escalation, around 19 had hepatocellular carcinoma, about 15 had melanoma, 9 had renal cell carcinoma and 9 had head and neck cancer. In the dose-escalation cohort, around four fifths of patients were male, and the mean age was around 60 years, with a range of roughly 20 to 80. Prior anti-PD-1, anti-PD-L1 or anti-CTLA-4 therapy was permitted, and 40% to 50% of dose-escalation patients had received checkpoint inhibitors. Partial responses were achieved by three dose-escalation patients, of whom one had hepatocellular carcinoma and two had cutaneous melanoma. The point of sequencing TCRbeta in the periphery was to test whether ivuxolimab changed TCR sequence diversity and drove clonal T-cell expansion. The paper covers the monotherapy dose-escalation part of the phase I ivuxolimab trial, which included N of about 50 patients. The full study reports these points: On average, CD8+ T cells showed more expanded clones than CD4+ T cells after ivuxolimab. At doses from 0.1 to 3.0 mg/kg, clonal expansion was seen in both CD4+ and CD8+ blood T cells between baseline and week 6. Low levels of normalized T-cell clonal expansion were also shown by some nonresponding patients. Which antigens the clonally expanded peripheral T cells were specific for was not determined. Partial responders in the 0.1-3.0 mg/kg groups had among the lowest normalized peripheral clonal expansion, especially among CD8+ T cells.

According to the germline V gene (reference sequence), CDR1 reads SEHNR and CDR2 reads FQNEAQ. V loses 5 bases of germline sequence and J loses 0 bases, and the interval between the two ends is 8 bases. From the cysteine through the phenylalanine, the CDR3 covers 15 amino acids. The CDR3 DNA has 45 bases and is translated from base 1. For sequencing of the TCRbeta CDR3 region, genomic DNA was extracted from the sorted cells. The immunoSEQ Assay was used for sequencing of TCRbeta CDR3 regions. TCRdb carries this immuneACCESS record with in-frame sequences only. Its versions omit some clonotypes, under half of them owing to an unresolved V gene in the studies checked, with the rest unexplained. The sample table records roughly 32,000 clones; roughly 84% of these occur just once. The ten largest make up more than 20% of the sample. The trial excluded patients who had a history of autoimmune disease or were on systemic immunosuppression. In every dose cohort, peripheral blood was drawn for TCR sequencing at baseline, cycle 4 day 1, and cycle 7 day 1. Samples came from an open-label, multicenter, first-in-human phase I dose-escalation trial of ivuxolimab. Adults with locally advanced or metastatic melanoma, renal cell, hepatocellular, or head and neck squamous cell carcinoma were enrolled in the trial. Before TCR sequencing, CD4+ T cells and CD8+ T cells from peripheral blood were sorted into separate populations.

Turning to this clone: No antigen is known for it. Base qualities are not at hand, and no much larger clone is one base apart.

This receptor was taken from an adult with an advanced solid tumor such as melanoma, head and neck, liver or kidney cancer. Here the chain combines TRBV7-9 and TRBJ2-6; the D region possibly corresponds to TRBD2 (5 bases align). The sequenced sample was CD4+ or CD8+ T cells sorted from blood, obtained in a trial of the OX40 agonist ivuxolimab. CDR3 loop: CASSLGVSGANVLTF. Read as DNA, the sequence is TGTGCCAGCAGCCTCGGGGTCTCTGGGGCCAACGTCCTGACTTTC.